The sequence of this TCR beta chain was determined in a study of cytomegalovirus exposure and HLA in healthy donors (dated by TCRdb to about 2017). Study-level background: An earlier analysis of roughly 570 of the donors reported approximately 300 Gb of sequence data and around 110 million unique TCR beta sequences obtained from approximately 180 million T cells. Both class I and class II loci were covered by HLA typing, at four-digit resolution. Across 398 genotyped donors of the cohort, an average of about 240,000 unique TCR beta nucleotide sequences per donor were sequenced, and around 19% of those sequences were non-productive. The study was designed to test whether signatures of past pathogen exposure could be identified by cataloging public T cell receptors. The T cell repertoires of around 730 subjects were profiled by immunosequencing and related to cytomegalovirus serostatus. The genetic ancestry cluster associated with self-reported Caucasian donors included over 80% of the roughly 400 genotyped donors. Donor age, sex, ethnicity and CMV serostatus were compiled alongside the repertoire data. Roughly 300 gigabases of sequencing data and 70 million to 100 million unique TCR sequences made up an early release that covered nearly 650 HLA-typed donors. Typing coverage differed by locus: A, B, C, DRB1 and DQB1 were typed in roughly 620-630 donors, DQA1 in around 500, DPA1 in over 600, and DPB1 in just under 490. Every discovery cohort repertoire had been produced on one sequencing platform. The later analysis used no new phenotypic data to find candidate immune exposures, relying instead on TCR beta sequences and their occurrence across donors. In a later genetic analysis, genome-wide SNP genotypes for 398 of the 666 donors were used, and that subset was treated as a discovery cohort. To study patterns of TCR occurrence, a later analysis re-analyzed previously published TCR beta repertoires from more than 550 donors and added high-resolution HLA genotyping. To predict cytomegalovirus infection status, the study combined high-throughput TCR immunosequencing, statistical association of individual TCRs with disease status, and machine learning. To decide whether each TCR beta V gene segment behaved as functional or pseudogenic, an earlier analysis of some 580 of the donors relied on high-throughput TCR beta sequencing. Four or five DR-DQ haplotypes were handled as single units for association and clustering because linkage in the cohort was strong. A separate validation cohort of approximately 130 different subjects was used in addition to the roughly 670-subject first cohort. Results the study describes overall, beyond this receptor: In a later analysis, HLA-associated TCR beta chains were found to be more clonally expanded and to have lower generation probabilities than equally common non-associated chains. An earlier analysis of approximately 590 of the donors showed that most TCR beta V segments appeared in productive rearrangements either about 90% or about 30% of the time, which broadly matched IMGT annotations. Because the 87-base-pair reads could not distinguish some IMGT-functional V segments, including TRBV6-2 and TRBV6-3, those segments were excluded. Because counts were too low, seventeen rarely observed V segments, including chromosome 9 orphons, were excluded from the earlier analysis of 587 of the donors. This cohort had only TCR beta chains sequenced, and the lack of alpha or paired-chain data limited which features could be detected. It was suggested by the authors that the approach could potentially be generalized to other disease states and immunological phenotypes. In a later analysis, the rate of TCR association differed among HLA loci, with DRB1 alleles having the most associated TCRs and HLA-C alleles having the fewest. In both the original and validation cohorts, the classifier was reported to diagnose cytomegalovirus status with high specificity and sensitivity. Several of the top co-occurrence clusters appeared to be linked to parvovirus B19, influenza, CMV and Epstein-Barr virus, according to a later analysis. In a later analysis, some 17,000 TCR beta sequences were associated with specific HLA alleles at a false discovery rate of 0.05. The study listed 150 to 200 TCR beta chains as associated with cytomegalovirus. In a later analysis, most CMV-associated TCR beta chains were found to appear HLA-restricted, with HLA associations seemingly driven largely by CMV exposure. A few of the identified cytomegalovirus-associated TCR beta chains were confirmed in vitro to be specific for cytomegalovirus antigens. Compared with the roughly 700-donor mean, donors in an Asian-associated ancestry cluster had fewer N-insertions in productive TCRs, according to a later genetic analysis. Immune exposure information for the cohort was limited to CMV serostatus. A further reported finding was that TCR beta sequences accurately predicted the HLA-A and HLA-B alleles for most subjects in the first cohort. Correlated functional status among segregating V segments might reflect linkage disequilibrium, but an unknown experimental factor could not be ruled out. In a later genetic analysis, a missense DCLRE1C variant was associated with V-gene and J-gene trimming of TCR beta chains, and the association was replicated in an independent cohort. Sequencing depth was assumed to be roughly uniform across donors in the presence/absence analyses, though that assumption may not hold. Most TCR sequences were observed very rarely across donors, whereas some public TCRs were present in many individuals. A group of highly shared sequence variants was considered likely to be a technical artifact of the sequencing pipeline. Because some donors lacked HLA typing at each locus, the association tests relied only on the typed subset. When HLA alleles, especially DR and DQ, strongly co-occurred, TCR associations were difficult to assign to individual alleles.

This clone was seen more than once but under ten times. The antigen it binds to is not known. There are no base qualities to consult, and no much larger clone falls within one base. The cohort comprised 710 or so healthy bone marrow donors. At the time of sampling, all cohort members were nominally healthy, though unrecorded immune exposures were likely present. The donor tested CMV seronegative, placing the donor among the roughly 400 seronegative members of the cohort. Every donor gave a peripheral blood sample, and the peripheral blood mononuclear cells from that sample were used for TCR beta sequencing. The Qiagen DNeasy Blood Extraction Kit was used to extract genomic DNA from the blood cell samples. Inclusive of the bounding cysteine and phenylalanine, the CDR3 is 18 residues long. Here the CDR3 DNA is all that survives: 54 bases in frame from base 1. According to the germline V gene, CDR1 reads SGHTS and CDR2 reads YDEGEE. The V end loses 4 bases and the J end loses 4 bases, and a stretch of 21 bases separates them.

Libraries were prepared through the immunoSEQ multiplex PCR assay. A mixture of 60 forward primers for TCR Vbeta segments and 13 reverse primers for TCR Jbeta segments was used in the multiplex PCR. Amplification of the CDR3 region of rearranged TCR beta genes was performed with a multiplex PCR assay on genomic DNA. Amplified TCR beta libraries were sequenced as 87-base-pair reads on the Illumina HiSeq System. The authors processed their data as follows. In a later analysis, tens of millions of unique TCR beta chains were counted across the roughly 700 repertoires, and approximately 11 million of these chains were shared by at least two donors. To remove PCR and sequencing errors, raw reads were error-corrected and collapsed into unique sequences using a nearest-neighbor algorithm that merged closely related sequences. V, D and J gene segments were assigned by aligning CDR3 sequences to IMGT reference sequences. For a sequence to be retained, at least a six-nucleotide match to both a V gene segment and a J gene segment was required. Rearrangements were classified as productive when the CDR3 lacked stop codons and remained in frame with V and J, and all other rearrangements were classified as non-productive. Following IMGT convention, CDR3 was defined as the stretch from the second conserved V-encoded cysteine up to the conserved J-encoded phenylalanine. The earlier analysis of 587 of the donors excluded sequences that lacked an unambiguous match to a single V gene segment. In an earlier analysis of several hundred of the donors, V segments were called functional above 56.7% productive rearrangements and were called segregating when the between-donor standard deviation exceeded 5%. A statistical classification framework was built to diagnose cytomegalovirus status from the catalog of TCR beta chain sequences. V and J gene assignment, in a later analysis, came from comparing TCR nucleotide sequences with IMGT/GENE-DB human TR gene sequences. A later analysis assigned CDR3 sequences and most-parsimonious VDJ recombination scenarios with the TCRdist pipeline. In a later analysis, each TCR beta chain was defined by its CDR3 amino acid sequence together with its V-gene family, and reads without a unique V-gene family were excluded. In a later analysis, 450 to 600 highly shared, low-generation-probability nucleotide sequences were removed to address suspected cross-contamination and a sequencing artifact. In a later analysis, a clonal expansion index for each public chain was calculated from normalized within-repertoire ranks of inferred template counts. A later analysis computed generation probabilities with a VDJ recombination model fitted to out-of-frame rearrangements, and checked the results against IGoR. In a later analysis, hypergeometric tests were used to score TCR-TCR, TCR-HLA and TCR-CMV co-occurrence, with a repertoire-size bias correction applied to TCR pairs. In a later analysis, false discovery rates were estimated by permuting HLA or CMV assignments 20 times. In a later analysis, co-occurring TCRs were grouped with DBSCAN, and TCRdist sequence similarity was added when clustering was performed within HLA-allele-positive subsets. Repertoires with fewer than 30,000 or more than 120,000 public chains, plus five repertoires with anomalous nucleotide sharing, were excluded from co-occurrence clustering. The source is immuneACCESS, and TCRdb retained only in-frame sequences with V and J called. Part of the clones is not carried over; for the studies checked, unresolved V genes explain less than half of this, and the remainder is unexplained. That table is the source of V, J and clone size, and D and trimming were worked out from the DNA. This sample lists around 150,000 clones; around 10% were detected once. In total, the top ten clones hold roughly 1.9% of the sample.

This chain joins TRBV5-8 to TRBJ2-6; TRBD2 is a possible D gene, resting on 6 matching bases. The sample was PBMCs. This clonotype was sampled from a male donor in good health and CMV-seronegative. The DNA sequence is given as TGTGCCAGCAGCCTATACGCGGGAACCCAAACCGGGGCCAACGTCCTGACTTTC. It specifies CASSLYAGTQTGANVLTF. Full variable domain (CDR3 extended with the reference TRBV5-8 and TRBJ2-6 proteins): EAGVTQSPTHLIKTRGQQATLRCSPISGHTSVYWYQQALGLGLQFLLWYDEGEERNRGNFPPRFSGRQFPNYSSELNVNALELEDSALYLCASSLYAGTQTGANVLTFGAGSRLTVL.